These 8 T cell receptor beta chains were sequenced from one sample in a study of blood T cell repertoires in COVID-19. Some clones are missing from TCRdb's copy, which holds only in-frame ones; the method was immunoSEQ multiplex PCR. The data contain about 97,000 clones, 85% to 95% of them singletons. Sample: peripheral blood. These receptors all come from a man aged 45 to 65 with active COVID-19.

The V call is TRBV5-6, the J call TRBJ2-5; the match to TRBD1 covers 11 bases. The CDR3 runs to 13 residues. The germline CDR1 and CDR2 sequences are SGHDT and YYEEEE. The V segment lost 3 bases and the J segment 5 bases; nucleotides outside the gene matches: 0. The CDR3 bases are TGTGCCAGCAGCTGGGACAGGGGGGAGACCCAGTACTTC. This translates into CASSWDRGETQYF. Based on the CDR3 plus reference TRBV5-6 and TRBJ2-5, the full variable domain is DAGVTQSPTHLIKTRGQQVTLRCSPKSGHDTVSWYQQALGQGPQFIFQYYEEEERQRGNFPDRFSGHQFPNYSSELNVNALLLGDSALYLCASSWDRGETQYFGPGTRLLVL.

This clone was counted once. The V call is TRBV5-5, the J call TRBJ2-3; D is uncertain. Between the trimmed V and J ends, which lost 0 bases and 3 bases, there was a span of 8 bases. This CDR3 contains 14 residues. Germline CDR1 reads SGHKS; CDR2 reads YYEKEE (reference sequence). In DNA form, the CDR3 reads TGTGCCAGCAGCTTGGATCCCTTTACAGATACGCAGTATTTT. Amino acids: CASSLDPFTDTQYF. The whole variable domain, remainder taken from reference TRBV5-5 and TRBJ2-3, is DAGVTQSPTHLIKTRGQQVTLRCSPISGHKSVSWYQQVLGQGPQFIFQYYEKEERGRGNFPDRFSARQFPNYSSELNVNALLLGDSALYLCASSLDPFTDTQYFGPGTRLTVL.

The CDR3 is CASTPAGTGNSPLHF. DNA of the CDR3: TGTGCCAGCACCCCCGCCGGGACAGGGAATTCACCCCTCCACTTT. The gene calls are TRBV2 and TRBJ1-6, with TRBD1 identical over 9 bases. The V gene's germline CDR1 is SNHLY and CDR2 FYNNEI. The V segment lost 7 bases and the J segment 7 bases; nucleotides outside the gene matches: 8. CDR3 size: 15 residues.

The genes are TRBV14 and TRBJ2-1; the match to TRBD1 covers 9 bases. Germline CDR1 and CDR2: SGHDN and FVKESK. V shed 5 bases, J shed 7 bases, and the junction held 9 bases outside the gene matches. The CDR3 is made up of 15 amino acids. The chain's CDR3 is CASSSGQGIKNEQFF. The DNA of the CDR3 is TGTGCCAGCAGCTCAGGACAGGGGATAAAAAATGAGCAGTTCTTC.

The chain links TRBV19 to TRBJ1-5; tentative D call: TRBD1 (6 bases). The CDR3 sequence is 15 residues long. Germline V gives CDR1 LNHDA, CDR2 SQIVND (reference sequence). Trimming cost V 5 bases and J 0 bases, with 11 bases left between them. The CDR3 region is CASSGDIYSNQPQHF. The CDR3 region has the DNA TGTGCCAGTAGTGGGGACATTTATAGCAATCAGCCCCAGCATTTT.

The chain recombines TRBV7-9 with TRBJ1-5; D ambiguous. CDR1 and CDR2 from the germline V gene are SEHNR and FQNEAQ (reference sequence). This CDR3 has 15 amino acids. V was clipped by 5 bases and J by 0 bases, with 11 bases between them. The chain's CDR3 is CASSATPNSNQPQHF. The DNA for the CDR3 is TGTGCCAGCAGCGCGACTCCGAATAGCAATCAGCCCCAGCATTTT.

The chain carries TRBV7-3 and TRBJ2-1; 7 nucleotides agree with TRBD1. The CDR3 runs to 16 residues. With V trimmed by 4 bases and J by 0 bases, 6 bases remained unmatched. CDR1 and CDR2 from the germline V gene are SGHTA and FQGTGA. Written as DNA, the CDR3 is TGTGCCAGCAGCTGGTCCCGGGACAGCTCCTACAATGAGCAGTTCTTC. This encodes CASSWSRDSSYNEQFF.

The rearrangement links TRBV6-1 to TRBJ1-5; D gene uncertain. CDR1 is MNHNS and CDR2 is SASEGT in the germline V gene. There are 13 residues in the CDR3. Trimming left V 2 bases short and J 15 bases short, with 17 bases between. The CDR3 nucleotides read TGTGCCAGCAGTGAAAGCGGGTCCCTACGTGGGCATTTT. Translation: CASSESGSLRGHF.